This entry is about one TCR beta chain. Generated by immunoSEQ multiplex PCR, the TCRdb table keeps only in-frame clones and is missing some. In the table there are about 90,000 clones, approximately 90% of which are singletons. The CDR3 extends over 16 amino acids. Per germline, CDR1 SEHNR and CDR2 FQNEAQ (reference sequence). V was clipped by 4 bases and J by 4 bases; unmatched bases: 11. Time point meaning: cycle 4 day 1 (C4D1), after more than 5 weeks of nivolumab. All patients experienced relapse after autologous stem cell transplantation, and brentuximab vedotin exposure was variable. The sample belongs to a study of PD-1 blockade in classical Hodgkin lymphoma.

The clonotype originates from a human donor with classical Hodgkin lymphoma. The V and J genes are TRBV7-9 and TRBJ2-3; 7 bases map to TRBD2. The starting material was peripheral blood mononuclear cells (PBMCs), obtained before the fourth cycle of nivolumab. This CDR3 is CASSSHRAGTPDTQYF. The CDR3 bases are TGTGCCAGCAGCTCCCATCGAGCGGGGACGCCAGATACGCAGTATTTT.